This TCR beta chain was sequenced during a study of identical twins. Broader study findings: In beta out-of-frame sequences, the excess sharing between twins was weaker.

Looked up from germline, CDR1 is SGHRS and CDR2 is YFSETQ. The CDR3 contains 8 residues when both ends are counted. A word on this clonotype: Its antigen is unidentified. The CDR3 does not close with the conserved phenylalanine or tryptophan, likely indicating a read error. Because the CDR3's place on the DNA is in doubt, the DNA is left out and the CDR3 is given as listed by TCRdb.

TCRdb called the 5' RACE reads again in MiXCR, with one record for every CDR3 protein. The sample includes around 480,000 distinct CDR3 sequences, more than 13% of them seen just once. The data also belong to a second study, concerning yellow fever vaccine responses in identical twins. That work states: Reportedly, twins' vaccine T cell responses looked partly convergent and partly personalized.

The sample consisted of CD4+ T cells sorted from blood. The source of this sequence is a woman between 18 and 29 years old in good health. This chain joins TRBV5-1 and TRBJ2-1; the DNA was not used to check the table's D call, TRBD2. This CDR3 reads CALPSLGC.